One sample yielded the 5 T cell receptor beta chains listed below, sequenced in a study of Ad26.COV2.S vaccination and SARS-CoV-2 variants. The treatment is: around 19 received Ad26.COV2.S at low or high dose, single or two shots; about five received placebo; per-sample allocation not given. The samples were gathered on day 63 after the first injection of vaccine or placebo. Method: immunoSEQ multiplex PCR; TCRdb's copy keeps in-frame clones and lacks some. The sample shows roughly 400,000 clones, roughly 90% of them seen only once. The starting material was peripheral blood, obtained in a trial of Ad26.COV2.S vaccine versus placebo. The source is a person between 18 and 65 years old who received the Ad26.COV2.S COVID-19 vaccine or a placebo.

The V gene is TRBV5-4, the J gene TRBJ2-7; weak D call: TRBD1 (5 bases). Looked up from germline, CDR1 is SGHNT and CDR2 is YYREEE (reference sequence). This CDR3 has 12 residues. Trimming pared 1 base from V and 6 bases from J, leaving 8 bases between. The CDR3 reads CASSLIQGEQYF. The CDR3 nucleotides read TGTGCCAGCAGCTTGATCCAGGGCGAGCAGTACTTC.

The chain carries TRBV5-6 and TRBJ1-2; D is unclear. There are 11 residues in the CDR3. Germline V gene data show CDR1 as SGHDT and CDR2 as YYEEEE. The ends were cut back, 3 bases at V and 6 bases at J, with 6 bases in the middle. In DNA form, the CDR3 reads TGTGCCAGCAGCTACCTGGATGGCTACACCTTC. Amino acids: CASSYLDGYTF.

This chain links TRBV3-1 (or the pseudogene TRBV3-2) with TRBJ1-1; perhaps TRBD1 as D (6 bases). The CDR3 runs 16 residues. The germline gives CDR1 LGHDT, CDR2 YNNKEL (reference sequence). The V end lost 2 bases, the J end lost 0 bases, and 13 bases lay between the germline ends. The DNA of the CDR3 is TGTGCCAGCAGCCAAATCGGACAGCCGATGAACACTGAAGCTTTCTTT. This encodes CASSQIGQPMNTEAFF.

V gene TRBV9 combines with J gene TRBJ2-7; 7 bases line up with TRBD2. The CDR3 totals 15 residues. Germline lookup yields CDR1 SGDLS and CDR2 YYNGEE. J was trimmed by 0 bases and V by 3 bases; bases with no gene match: 6. CDR3 DNA sequence: TGTGCCAGCAGCGCCACCGGGGGGTCCTCCTACGAGCAGTACTTC. Its translation: CASSATGGSSYEQYF.

This chain uses TRBV4-1 with TRBJ2-1; TRBD2 agrees at 10 bases. The CDR3 loop spans 15 amino acids. CDR1 is MGHRA and CDR2 is YSYEKL in the germline V gene. With V trimmed by 1 base and J by 14 bases, 11 bases remained unmatched. DNA of the CDR3: TGCGCCAGCAGCCAAGTGGCTAGCGGGGGCCTCAAGGAGTTCTTC. It specifies CASSQVASGGLKEFF.